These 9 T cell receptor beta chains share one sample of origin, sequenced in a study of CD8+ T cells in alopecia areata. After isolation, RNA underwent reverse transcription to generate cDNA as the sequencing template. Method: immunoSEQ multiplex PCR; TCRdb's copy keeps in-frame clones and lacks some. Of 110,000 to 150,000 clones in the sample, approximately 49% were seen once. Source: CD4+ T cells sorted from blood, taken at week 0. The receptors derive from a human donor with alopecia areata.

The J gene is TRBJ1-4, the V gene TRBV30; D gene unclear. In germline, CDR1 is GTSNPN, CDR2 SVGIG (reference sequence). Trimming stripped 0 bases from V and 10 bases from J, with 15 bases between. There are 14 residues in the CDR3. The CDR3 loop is CAWSVPGPWGKLFF. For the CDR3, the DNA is TGTGCCTGGAGTGTACCTGGACCCTGGGGAAAACTGTTTTTT.

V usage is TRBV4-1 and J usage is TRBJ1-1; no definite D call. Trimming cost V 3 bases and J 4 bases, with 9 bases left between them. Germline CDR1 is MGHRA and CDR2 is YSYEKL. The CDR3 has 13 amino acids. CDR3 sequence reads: CASSHSWGTEAFF. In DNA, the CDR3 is TGCGCCAGCAGCCACTCTTGGGGCACTGAAGCTTTCTTT.

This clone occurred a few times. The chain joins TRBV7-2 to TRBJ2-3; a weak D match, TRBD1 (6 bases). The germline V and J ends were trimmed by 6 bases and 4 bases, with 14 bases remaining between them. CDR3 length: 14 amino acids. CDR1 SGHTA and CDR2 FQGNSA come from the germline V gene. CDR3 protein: CASSLTRGSDTQYF. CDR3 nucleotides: TGTGCCAGCAGTCTTACCAGGGGTTCAGATACGCAGTATTTT.

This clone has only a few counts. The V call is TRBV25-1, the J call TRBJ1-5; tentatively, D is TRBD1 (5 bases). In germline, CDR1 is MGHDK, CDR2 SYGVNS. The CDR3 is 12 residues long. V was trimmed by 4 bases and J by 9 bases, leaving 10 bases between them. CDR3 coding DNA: TGTGCCAGCAGTGGGGGGGAGGCGCCCCAGCATTTT. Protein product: CASSGGEAPQHF.

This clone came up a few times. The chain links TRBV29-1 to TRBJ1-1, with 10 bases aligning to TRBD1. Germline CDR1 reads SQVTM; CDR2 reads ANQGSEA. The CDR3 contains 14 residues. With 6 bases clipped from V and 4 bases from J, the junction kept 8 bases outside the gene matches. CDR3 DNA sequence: TGCAGCGTCGGGACAGGGGTCGGTCCCACTGAAGCTTTCTTT. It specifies CSVGTGVGPTEAFF.

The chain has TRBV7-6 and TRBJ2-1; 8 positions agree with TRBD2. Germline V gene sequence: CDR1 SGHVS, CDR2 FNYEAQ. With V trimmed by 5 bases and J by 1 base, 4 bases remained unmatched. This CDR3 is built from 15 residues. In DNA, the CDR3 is TGTGCCAGCAGCAAACTAGCGGAGTCCTACAATGAGCAGTTCTTC. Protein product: CASSKLAESYNEQFF.

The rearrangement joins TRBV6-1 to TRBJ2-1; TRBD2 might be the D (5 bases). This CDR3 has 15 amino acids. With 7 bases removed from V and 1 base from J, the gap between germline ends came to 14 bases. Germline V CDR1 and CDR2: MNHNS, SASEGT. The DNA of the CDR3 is TGTGCCAGCACCCCCGGGGTGGTGTCCTACAATGAGCAGTTCTTC. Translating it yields CASTPGVVSYNEQFF.

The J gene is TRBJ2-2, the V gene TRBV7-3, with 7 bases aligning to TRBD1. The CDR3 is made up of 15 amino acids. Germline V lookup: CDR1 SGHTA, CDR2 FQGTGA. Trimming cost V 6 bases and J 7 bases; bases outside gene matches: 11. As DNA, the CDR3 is TGTGCCAGCAGTAGGGACATCGGGGACAGCGGGGAGCTGTTTTTT. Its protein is CASSRDIGDSGELFF.

CDR3 in DNA: TGTGCCAGCAGTGGCACAGGGGGCAAGACGCAGTATTTT. Translated, it gives CASSGTGGKTQYF. The chain combines TRBV6-5 with TRBJ2-3; 9 nucleotides agree with TRBD1. The CDR3 loop spans 13 amino acids. The germline V gene encodes CDR1 MNHEY and CDR2 SVGAGI. The ends lost 5 bases at V and 9 bases at J; junction bases unmatched: 6.